The source of this T cell receptor beta chain is a study of cytomegalovirus exposure and HLA in healthy donors. Trimming left V 5 bases short and J 1 base short, with 5 bases between. This CDR3 comprises 12 residues. Germline V gene sequence: CDR1 SGHVS, CDR2 FNYEAQ. Vbeta (60) and Jbeta (13) primers were used in the PCR. The method was immunoSEQ multiplex PCR; TCRdb's version includes in-frame clones alone and lacks a portion of them. The sample has around 130,000 clones, around 76% seen once; the top ten hold around 1.8%. This clonotype was sampled from a woman between 45 and 60 years old in good health and CMV-seronegative. Sequences were obtained from PBMCs. The chain couples TRBV7-6 to TRBJ2-5, with no clear D. CDR3 loop: CASSQVQETQYF. CDR3 nucleotides: TGTGCCAGCAGCCAGGTCCAAGAGACCCAGTACTTC.